Below are 15 T cell receptor beta chains sequenced from a single sample in a study of Ad26.COV2.S vaccination and SARS-CoV-2 variants. Treatment meaning: 15 to 20 received Ad26.COV2.S at low or high dose, single or two shots; about 5 received placebo; per-sample allocation not given. It was on day 63 after the first vaccine or placebo injection that samples were taken. TCRdb's copy holds only in-frame clones and misses some; the assay was immunoSEQ multiplex PCR. The sample lists about 370,000 clones, approximately 90% seen once, with 3.5% in the top ten. The starting material was peripheral blood, obtained in a trial of Ad26.COV2.S vaccine versus placebo. The receptors originated from a person between 18 and 65 years old who received the Ad26.COV2.S COVID-19 vaccine or a placebo.

V usage is TRBV5-1 and J usage is TRBJ2-2; 11 nucleotides agree with TRBD2. Germline CDR1 SGHRS, CDR2 YFSETQ. After removal of 2 bases from V and 6 bases from J, the junction contained 6 bases not matched to a gene. CDR3 length: 16 residues. CDR3 in amino acids: CASSFSGGAPPGELFF. The CDR3 nucleotides read TGCGCCAGCAGCTTTAGCGGGGGGGCCCCTCCCGGGGAGCTGTTTTTT.

The chain carries TRBV19 and TRBJ1-1; maybe TRBD1 (6 bases). Trimming cost V 7 bases and J 1 base, with 10 bases left between them. Germline V lookup: CDR1 LNHDA, CDR2 SQIVND (reference sequence). The CDR3 has 13 amino acids. The chain's CDR3 is CASTLTGNTEAFF. Written as DNA, the CDR3 is TGTGCCAGTACCTTGACAGGGAACACTGAAGCTTTCTTT.

This chain links TRBV6-2 or TRBV6-3 with TRBJ2-5, with no clear D. The CDR3 covers 11 residues. Looked up from germline, CDR1 is MNHEY and CDR2 is SVGEGT. V was clipped by 2 bases and J by 2 bases, with 0 bases between them. This CDR3 reads CASSYQETQYF. CDR3 DNA: TGTGCCAGCAGTTACCAAGAGACCCAGTACTTC.

J is TRBJ2-3 and V is TRBV4-1; D not certain. Germline values: CDR1 MGHRA, CDR2 YSYEKL. The CDR3 contains 15 residues. The V end lost 4 bases, the J end lost 0 bases, and 11 bases lay between the germline ends. Here the CDR3 reads CASSPRGGSTDTQYF. The CDR3 coding sequence is TGCGCCAGCAGCCCCAGAGGCGGAAGCACAGATACGCAGTATTTT.

The CDR3 sequence: CASSLEQFSTDTQYF. CDR3 DNA: TGTGCCAGCAGCTTAGAACAGTTTAGCACAGATACGCAGTATTTT. The chain uses TRBV7-9 and TRBJ2-3; D not resolved. Germline lookup yields CDR1 SEHNR and CDR2 FQNEAQ (reference sequence). CDR3 length: 15 residues. Trimming took 1 base from V and 0 from J, leaving 8 bases between them. The whole variable domain, filled in from reference TRBV7-9 and TRBJ2-3, reads DTGVSQNPRHKITKRGQNVTFRCDPISEHNRLYWYRQTLGQGPEFLTYFQNEAQLEKSRLLSDRFSAERPKGSFSTLEIQRTEQGDSAMYLCASSLEQFSTDTQYFGPGTRLTVL.

This clone appeared once. V is TRBV5-6 and J is TRBJ1-2, with TRBD1 identical over 9 bases. Germline-derived CDR1 and CDR2 are SGHDT and YYEEEE. The CDR3 contains 14 residues. J gave up 4 bases and V 3 bases, and 4 bases lay outside the gene matches. CDR3 protein: CASSWTGDLYGYTF. CDR3 in DNA: TGTGCCAGCAGCTGGACAGGGGATCTCTATGGCTACACCTTC.

The genes are TRBV5-8 and TRBJ1-2; D unclear. Per the germline V gene, CDR1 is SGHTS and CDR2 is YDEGEE. Trimming shortened V by 6 bases and J by 4 bases, and 19 bases separated the two germline ends. The CDR3 has 15 amino acids. The DNA for the CDR3 is TGTGCCAGCACCGTTGCCGTCGGGATGCCCTATGGCTACACCTTC. Its translation is CASTVAVGMPYGYTF.

The V gene is TRBV28, the J gene TRBJ2-2, with D maybe TRBD2 (5 bases). The length of the CDR3 is 16 residues. Germline CDR1 is MDHEN and CDR2 is SYDVKM. The ends were cut back, 8 bases at V and 6 bases at J, with 22 bases in the middle. The CDR3 DNA reads as TGTGCCAGCTCCTATGAAAGGGAGTCTCGCCCCGGGGAGCTGTTTTTT. It codes for CASSYERESRPGELFF.

This clone appeared a single time. The gene calls are TRBV6-6 and TRBJ1-5; tentative D call: TRBD1 (5 bases). Trimming shortened V by 6 bases and J by 6 bases, and 18 bases separated the two germline ends. CDR1 MNHNY and CDR2 SVGAGI come from the germline V gene (reference sequence). The CDR3 loop spans 15 amino acids. CDR3 sequence reads: CASRHYRDPGQPQHF. Here the CDR3 DNA reads TGTGCCAGCAGACATTACCGGGACCCGGGTCAGCCCCAGCATTTT.

J is TRBJ1-1 and V is TRBV29-1, with D possibly matching TRBD1 (5 bases). The CDR3 loop spans 13 amino acids. V was pared by 6 bases and J by 2 bases, with 13 bases between. Germline lookup yields CDR1 SQVTM and CDR2 ANQGSEA. The CDR3 DNA reads TGCAGCGTCAGACAGAGGCTTAACACTGAAGCTTTCTTT. This encodes CSVRQRLNTEAFF.

The CDR3 DNA reads TGTGCCAGCAGAAACCTCCGGGACAGGGGTGGGTATGGCTACACCTTC. It translates to CASRNLRDRGGYGYTF. The V and J genes are TRBV27 and TRBJ1-2; 10 nucleotides agree with TRBD1. The CDR3 extends over 16 amino acids. Trimming took 6 bases from V and 5 from J; bases not matched to a gene: 12. The germline CDR1 and CDR2 sequences are MNHEY and SMNVEV (reference sequence).

The rearrangement links TRBV6-1 to TRBJ1-1, with 8 bases matching TRBD1. The V gene end was trimmed by 3 bases and the J gene end by 5 bases; junction bases not matched to a gene: 5. The CDR3 contains 14 residues. The germline gives CDR1 MNHNS, CDR2 SASEGT. CDR3 sequence: CASSDQGAGTEAFF. The DNA of the CDR3 is TGTGCCAGCAGTGATCAGGGGGCGGGGACTGAAGCTTTCTTT.

The V gene is TRBV15, the J gene TRBJ2-5, with TRBD2 matching 9 bases. The CDR3 is 16 amino acids. The germline V gene encodes CDR1 LNHNV and CDR2 YYDKDF (reference sequence). V trimming: 3 bases; J trimming: 5 bases; junction bases outside the gene matches: 10. CDR3 sequence (DNA): TGTGCCACCAGCAGGGTTAGCGGGGGAGGGGGGGAGACCCAGTACTTC. This gives the protein CATSRVSGGGGETQYF. The full variable domain, rest sourced from reference TRBV15 and TRBJ2-5, is DAMVIQNPRYQVTQFGKPVTLSCSQTLNHNVMYWYQQKSSQAPKLLFHYYDKDFNNEADTPDNFQSRRPNTSFCFLDIRSPGLGDTAMYLCATSRVSGGGGETQYFGPGTRLLVL.

The rearrangement joins TRBV18 to TRBJ1-2, with 8 bases aligning to TRBD1. Germline-derived CDR1 and CDR2 are KGHSH and LQKENI. The CDR3 extends over 13 amino acids. Unmatched junction bases numbered 3, after V lost 6 bases and J lost 3 bases. Written as DNA, the CDR3 is TGTGCCAGCTCGCAGACAGGGGACTATGGCTACACCTTC. Protein sequence: CASSQTGDYGYTF.

CDR3: CASSYSGTGSPLHF. CDR3 DNA sequence: TGTGCCAGCAGTTACTCGGGTACGGGTTCACCCCTCCACTTT. The chain has TRBV6-5 and TRBJ1-6; D call uncertain. Germline CDR1 is MNHEY and CDR2 is SVGAGI. The V gene lost 0 bases and the J gene lost 9 bases, with 9 bases spanning the gap. The CDR3 sequence is 14 residues long.